Reported below is one T cell receptor beta chain. Antigen specificity is unknown. This entry comes from a study of T cell responses to AZD1222 COVID-19 vaccine. Whole-study results and caveats: White British people made up most donors, females outnumbered males, and clonal diversity was possibly underestimated. The number of AZD1222 recipients seropositive at baseline was only 6 or 7. Without day 14 samples, only post-peak T cell repertoires were studied.

Trimming removed 3 bases at V and 4 bases at J, with 13 bases between. Germline assignment: CDR1 LGHDT and CDR2 YNNKEL (reference sequence). The CDR3 totals 15 residues. Some clones are missing from TCRdb's copy, which holds only in-frame ones; the method was immunoSEQ multiplex PCR. Of 110,000 to 150,000 clones in the sample, 75% to 90% were seen once. The TCR comes from an adult in good health. The chain recombines TRBV3-1 (or the pseudogene TRBV3-2) with TRBJ2-4; D is undetermined. This material consisted of peripheral blood, taken on day 0 of AZD1222 vaccination. Here the CDR3 reads CASSQPSTGKNIQYF. CDR3 DNA: TGTGCCAGCAGCCAGCCCTCGACCGGGAAAAACATTCAGTACTTC.